The 26 T cell receptor beta chains below all came from one sample that was sequenced in a study of blood T cell repertoires in COVID-19. TCRdb keeps only in-frame clones here, not all; method: immunoSEQ multiplex PCR. The sample holds roughly 120,000 clones, about 85% seen once. Sequenced sample: peripheral blood. All receptors derive from a man aged 80 or over with acute or convalescent COVID-19.

A single count supports this clone. The chain couples TRBV3-1 (or the pseudogene TRBV3-2) to TRBJ2-3, with D perhaps matching TRBD1 (6 bases). Trimming shortened V by 4 bases and J by 4 bases, and 9 bases separated the two germline ends. Germline CDR1 and CDR2: LGHDT and YNNKEL (reference sequence). CDR3 length: 13 residues. DNA of the CDR3: TGTGCCAGCAGCCGTACAGGGTCAGATACGCAGTATTTT. It translates to CASSRTGSDTQYF.

This clone came up a few times. The V gene is TRBV25-1, the J gene TRBJ1-2, with TRBD1 identical over 9 bases. Germline CDR1 is MGHDK and CDR2 is SYGVNS. V lost 2 bases and J lost 4; bases outside the gene matches: 8. The CDR3 sequence is 16 residues long. The CDR3 DNA is TGTGCCAGCAGTGAACTTAACAGGGGGCGCGGCTATGGCTACACCTTC. Encoded protein: CASSELNRGRGYGYTF.

The sample holds one count of this clone. This sequence joins TRBV3-1 (or the pseudogene TRBV3-2) and TRBJ2-5; 11 bases fit TRBD1. The germline CDR1 and CDR2 sequences are LGHDT and YNNKEL (reference sequence). Trimming cost V 4 bases and J 5 bases; bases outside gene matches: 12. The CDR3 consists of 17 residues. In DNA, the CDR3 is TGTGCCAGCAGCCGGGCCTCGGACAGGGGGCAGGGGGAGACCCAGTACTTC. Amino acid sequence: CASSRASDRGQGETQYF.

This clone appeared a single time. The chain joins TRBV11-2 to TRBJ2-5; D is perhaps TRBD1 (5 bases). The CDR3 is made up of 13 amino acids. The V end lost 5 bases, the J end lost 5 bases, and 12 bases lay between the germline ends. CDR1 SGHAT and CDR2 FQNNGV come from the germline V gene. In DNA, the CDR3 is TGTGCCAGCAGCCCGGTCCCAGGGGAGACCCAGTACTTC. Translating it yields CASSPVPGETQYF.

The chain links TRBV6-1 to TRBJ1-2, with D possibly being TRBD1 (6 bases). This CDR3 contains 17 residues. V dropped 1 base and J dropped 2 bases, with 17 bases sitting between them. In germline, CDR1 is MNHNS, CDR2 SASEGT. The CDR3 DNA sequence: TGTGCCAGCAGTGAAGAAGTTGGGGGCAGGGGAAACTATGGCTACACCTTC. It codes for CASSEEVGGRGNYGYTF.

This chain joins TRBV4-3 and TRBJ2-1, with 9 nucleotides matching TRBD2. V was pared by 0 bases and J by 2 bases, with 5 bases of the junction left unmatched. Germline values: CDR1 LGHNA, CDR2 YSLEER. The CDR3 is made up of 17 amino acids. CDR3 protein: CASSQELAGGPYNEQFF. Here the CDR3 DNA reads TGCGCCAGCAGCCAAGAGTTGGCGGGAGGGCCCTACAATGAGCAGTTCTTC.

The chain uses TRBV7-9 and TRBJ1-3; 8 bases match TRBD1. The CDR3 loop spans 15 amino acids. With 2 bases clipped from V and 3 bases from J, the junction kept 3 bases outside the gene matches. Germline V gene lookup returns CDR1 SEHNR and CDR2 FQNEAQ (reference sequence). In DNA form, the CDR3 reads TGTGCCAGCAGCTTAAACAGGGGGAATGGAAACACCATATATTTT. This sequence encodes CASSLNRGNGNTIYF.

This chain uses TRBV7-8 with TRBJ2-1, with 8 bases fitting TRBD1. This CDR3 spans 17 amino acids. Germline CDR1 is SGHVS and CDR2 is FQNEAQ. V trimming: 1 base; J trimming: 2 bases; junction bases outside the gene matches: 7. The CDR3 is CASSLGDRGGPYNEQFF. The CDR3 bases are TGTGCCAGCAGCTTAGGCGACAGGGGAGGACCCTACAATGAGCAGTTCTTC.

CDR3 DNA: TGTGCCCGCCGGGGGGGACCGAGCCCCAATGAGCAGTTCTTC. Translating gives CARRGGPSPNEQFF. V and J are TRBV30 and TRBJ2-1, with TRBD2 matching over 8 bases. The length of the CDR3 is 14 residues. The junction had 12 bases not matched to a gene; V was cut back by 8 bases and J by 6 bases. The germline CDR1 and CDR2 sequences are GTSNPN and SVGIG (reference sequence).

The chain uses TRBV14 and TRBJ2-2, with 9 bases matching TRBD2. CDR1 and CDR2 (germline): SGHDN, FVKESK. CDR3 length: 18 residues. J lost 0 bases, V lost 4 bases, and 9 bases had no gene match. Here the CDR3 reads CASSPRSSGTSNTGELFF. The CDR3 region has the DNA TGTGCCAGCAGCCCACGGTCTAGCGGGACCTCGAACACCGGGGAGCTGTTTTTT.

The CDR3 spells CASSIQGWNEAFF. CDR3 nucleotides: TGTGCCAGTAGTATACAGGGGTGGAATGAAGCTTTCTTT. The chain combines TRBV19 with TRBJ1-1; maybe TRBD1 (6 bases). Germline V gives CDR1 LNHDA, CDR2 SQIVND (reference sequence). The CDR3 has 13 residues. The V and J ends lost 2 bases and 7 bases respectively, with 11 bases between them.

The V and J genes are TRBV6-2 or TRBV6-3 and TRBJ1-2; the D is unclear. There are 13 residues in the CDR3. The germline V and J ends were trimmed by 4 bases and 2 bases, with 8 bases remaining between them. Germline V gene lookup returns CDR1 MNHEY and CDR2 SVGEGT. The CDR3 nucleotides read TGTGCCAGCAGTTGGCTAGAGAACTATGGCTACACCTTC. This sequence encodes CASSWLENYGYTF.

This rearrangement joins TRBV7-8 to TRBJ2-7; a possible D gene is TRBD2 (6 bases). Trimming cost V 5 bases and J 1 base, with 12 bases left between them. Germline lookup yields CDR1 SGHVS and CDR2 FQNEAQ. This CDR3 has 14 amino acids. The chain's CDR3 is CASSRFGGSYEQYF. As DNA, the CDR3 is TGTGCCAGCAGCCGATTTGGGGGGTCCTACGAGCAGTACTTC.

This clone was counted only a few times. V and J are TRBV4-1 and TRBJ1-2; 7 nucleotides line up with TRBD1. The trim removed 3 bases at V and 9 bases at J, leaving 10 bases unmatched. Germline values: CDR1 MGHRA, CDR2 YSYEKL. The CDR3 runs to 14 residues. CDR3 in amino acids: CASSQTGLDRSYTF. DNA for the CDR3: TGCGCCAGCAGCCAGACAGGGTTAGACAGAAGCTACACCTTC.

The rearrangement joins TRBV6-5 to TRBJ1-2, with 9 bases that match TRBD1. CDR1 MNHEY and CDR2 SVGAGI come from the germline V gene. Germline trimming cut 2 bases from V and 4 bases from J; bases unmatched to any gene: 2. This CDR3 has 14 residues. The CDR3 nucleotides read TGTGCCAGCAGTTACGGGACAGGGTTCTATGGCTACACCTTC. This translates into CASSYGTGFYGYTF.

This clone was seen just once. This rearrangement joins TRBV18 to TRBJ2-1; D is possibly TRBD2 (5 bases). Germline-derived CDR1 and CDR2 are KGHSH and LQKENI. Between the trimmed V and J ends, which lost 3 bases and 8 bases, there was a span of 8 bases. The CDR3 contains 12 residues. The CDR3, as DNA: TGTGCCAGCTCACCTTTTAGCGATGAGCAGTTCTTC. Amino acid sequence: CASSPFSDEQFF.

The chain recombines TRBV10-3 with TRBJ1-2, with D unclear. The CDR3 loop spans 14 amino acids. Between the trimmed V and J ends, which lost 0 bases and 4 bases, there was a span of 9 bases. In germline, CDR1 is ENHRY, CDR2 SYGVKD. CDR3 nucleotides: TGTGCCATCAGTGAGTCGCGGGAAGCCTATGGCTACACCTTC. Translated: CAISESREAYGYTF.

The chain carries TRBV27 and TRBJ1-2, with TRBD1 identical over 7 bases. Unmatched junction bases numbered 10, after V lost 5 bases and J lost 7 bases. Per germline, CDR1 MNHEY and CDR2 SMNVEV (reference sequence). This CDR3 spans 14 amino acids. The CDR3 DNA sequence: TGTGCCAGCAGTCCAGGACAGGCCGCCCGTGGCTACACCTTC. This sequence encodes CASSPGQAARGYTF.

The V gene is TRBV5-5, the J gene TRBJ2-7; 9 bases line up with TRBD1. The CDR3 length is 14 residues. Unmatched junction bases numbered 5, after V lost 3 bases and J lost 4 bases. From germline, CDR1 is SGHKS and CDR2 YYEKEE (reference sequence). The CDR3 DNA sequence: TGTGCCAGCAGCTCCCGGGACAGGGAGTACGAGCAGTACTTC. Its protein product is CASSSRDREYEQYF.

The genes are TRBV7-8 and TRBJ2-3, with D uncertain. Trimming took 7 bases from V and 6 from J, leaving 17 bases between them. Germline-derived CDR1 and CDR2 are SGHVS and FQNEAQ. This CDR3 has 14 residues. The CDR3 sequence is CASTIVPLTDTQYF. In DNA form, the CDR3 reads TGTGCCAGCACCATCGTTCCCCTAACTGATACGCAGTATTTT.

This chain joins TRBV7-2 and TRBJ2-1, with 10 bases fitting TRBD1. Germline-derived CDR1 and CDR2 are SGHTA and FQGNSA. The CDR3 contains 15 residues. Germline trimming cut 4 bases from V and 9 bases from J; bases unmatched to any gene: 9. DNA for the CDR3: TGTGCCAGCAGCTCTAAGGGACAGGGGATGGGTGAGCAGTTCTTC. This gives the protein CASSSKGQGMGEQFF.

The chain has TRBV9 and TRBJ2-3, with D maybe TRBD1 (6 bases). V lost 2 bases, J lost 5 bases, and 12 bases lay in between. The CDR3 extends over 14 amino acids. Germline CDR1 is SGDLS and CDR2 is YYNGEE. The CDR3 here is CASSVDTGKDTQYF. DNA of the CDR3: TGTGCCAGCAGCGTCGACACAGGGAAAGATACGCAGTATTTT. The full variable domain, rest sourced from reference TRBV9 and TRBJ2-3, is DSGVTQTPKHLITATGQRVTLRCSPRSGDLSVYWYQQSLDQGLQFLIQYYNGEERAKGNILERFSAQQFPDLHSELNLSSLELGDSALYFCASSVDTGKDTQYFGPGTRLTVL.

The CDR3 sequence: CAISEFLSGQTNYGYTF. The CDR3 coding sequence is TGTGCCATCAGTGAGTTTTTATCGGGACAGACTAACTATGGCTACACCTTC. This chain links TRBV10-3 with TRBJ1-2, with 7 bases matching TRBD1. Germline CDR1 and CDR2: ENHRY and SYGVKD. V was clipped by 1 base and J by 0 bases; unmatched bases: 8. The CDR3 totals 17 residues.

As DNA, the CDR3 is TGTGCCAGCAGTTTCCTAGCGGGGGGGCTCTACAATGAGCAGTTCTTC. Protein: CASSFLAGGLYNEQFF. The chain combines TRBV6-5 with TRBJ2-1; TRBD2 agrees at 12 bases. With V trimmed by 4 bases and J by 3 bases, 4 bases remained unmatched. The germline CDR1 and CDR2 sequences are MNHEY and SVGAGI. This CDR3 contains 16 residues.

The CDR3 sequence is CASSRDAGTSSGVAKNIQYF. As DNA, the CDR3 is TGTGCCAGTAGTAGGGACGCCGGGACTTCCAGTGGGGTAGCCAAAAACATTCAGTACTTC. This sequence joins TRBV19 and TRBJ2-4, with D possibly TRBD2 on 6 matching bases. Trimming pared 4 bases from V and 0 bases from J, leaving 25 bases between. This CDR3 spans 20 amino acids. Per germline, CDR1 LNHDA and CDR2 SQIVND (reference sequence).

This chain links TRBV12-5 with TRBJ1-6, with D possibly matching TRBD1 (6 bases). This CDR3 region has 20 residues. V gave up 1 base and J gave up 4 bases, with 23 bases separating them. Per the germline V gene, CDR1 is LGHNT and CDR2 is FRNRAP. CDR3 sequence (DNA): TGTGCTAGTGGTTTGGAGGGGGGGGACGGGAGAGGTAATTATAATTCACCCCTCCACTTT. This gives the protein CASGLEGGDGRGNYNSPLHF.